This T cell receptor (beta chain) was found in a study of T cells in women clearing cervical HPV infection. Overall study: Controls were women whose single incident HPV16 infection cleared within 12 months without precancer or cancer. Case blood drawn at lesion detection; control blood after infection cleared. Study outcomes and limitations: Cases carried less TRBV6-7 than controls: roughly 0.11% versus 0.16%.

This CDR3 has 14 amino acids. CDR1 and CDR2 from the germline V gene are SGHDT and YYEEEE. The V gene lost 4 bases and the J gene lost 9 bases, with 14 bases spanning the gap. TCR beta CDR3 amplified by multiplex PCR from approximately 1,200 ng genomic DNA. Generated by immunoSEQ multiplex PCR, the TCRdb table keeps only in-frame clones and is missing some. The sample spans approximately 30,000 clones; the ten largest clones claim 1.5% to 2%. Comments on this clone: No antigen is known for it. The read terminates 3 residues ahead of where the CDR3 ends, so the germline J gene completes it.

The chain joins TRBV5-6 to TRBJ1-6; D gene unclear. The sample comprised blood buffy coat. This TCR derives from a woman between 18 and 70 years old with a cervical HPV16 infection that either progressed to CIN3+ or cleared (not recorded which). The CDR3 reads CASSLPTRSSPLHF. Incomplete CDR3 DNA: TGTGCCAGCAGCCTTCCCACTAGGAGTTCACCC. Drawing the rest from reference TRBV5-6 and TRBJ1-6, the complete variable domain is DAGVTQSPTHLIKTRGQQVTLRCSPKSGHDTVSWYQQALGQGPQFIFQYYEEEERQRGNFPDRFSGHQFPNYSSELNVNALLLGDSALYLCASSLPTRSSPLHFGNGTRLTVT.